These 29 T cell receptor beta chains originate from one sample sequenced in a study of T cell responses to AZD1222 COVID-19 vaccine. TCRdb keeps only in-frame clones here, not all; method: immunoSEQ multiplex PCR. Among around 100,000 clones, roughly four fifths were seen once, and the ten largest hold about 9.7%. The material sequenced was peripheral blood, taken on day 0 of AZD1222 vaccination. These receptors all stem from an adult in good health.

The chain recombines TRBV28 with TRBJ2-1; TRBD1 might be the D (6 bases). V lost 2 bases, J lost 2 bases, and 7 bases lay in between. This CDR3 spans 14 amino acids. The germline V gene has CDR1 MDHEN and CDR2 SYDVKM. The chain's CDR3 is CASSLGGTYNEQFF. As DNA, the CDR3 is TGTGCCAGCAGTTTAGGGGGCACCTACAATGAGCAGTTCTTC.

The V call is TRBV6-5, the J call TRBJ2-2, with 7 positions matching TRBD1. CDR3 length: 12 amino acids. The ends lost 5 bases at V and 7 bases at J; junction bases unmatched: 1. The V gene's germline CDR1 is MNHEY and CDR2 SVGAGI. CDR3 loop: CASSRQGGELFF. The DNA for the CDR3 is TGTGCCAGCAGTCGACAGGGCGGGGAGCTGTTTTTT.

In this sample, this clone turned up a few times. The chain carries TRBV3-1 (or the pseudogene TRBV3-2) and TRBJ1-1; tentatively, D is TRBD1 (5 bases). V was shortened by 4 bases and J by 7 bases, with 19 bases between the two germline ends. CDR1 and CDR2 (germline): LGHDT, YNNKEL (reference sequence). The CDR3 consists of 15 residues. The CDR3 DNA reads TGTGCCAGCAGCCCCTGGGCATCCGGGACCTATGAAGCTTTCTTT. Translated: CASSPWASGTYEAFF.

The rearrangement uses TRBV27 and TRBJ1-5; 9 nucleotides match TRBD1. With V trimmed by 2 bases and J by 4 bases, 3 bases remained unmatched. Germline CDR1 is MNHEY and CDR2 is SMNVEV (reference sequence). CDR3 length: 15 amino acids. This CDR3 reads CASSLTGTGNQPQHF. The CDR3 DNA reads as TGTGCCAGCAGTTTAACCGGGACAGGGAATCAGCCCCAGCATTTT.

V gene TRBV7-2 combines with J gene TRBJ1-4; the D is unclear. Between the trimmed V and J ends, which lost 1 base and 7 bases, there was a span of 7 bases. The CDR3 length is 13 residues. The germline V gene has CDR1 SGHTA and CDR2 FQGNSA. CDR3 residues: CASSLDWFEKLFF. In nucleotides, the CDR3 is TGTGCCAGCAGCTTAGATTGGTTTGAAAAACTGTTTTTT.

The V gene is TRBV6-5, the J gene TRBJ1-2; D unresolved. Germline CDR1 MNHEY, CDR2 SVGAGI. V was clipped by 6 bases and J by 3 bases, with 2 bases between them. The CDR3 consists of 10 residues. For the CDR3, the DNA is TGTGCCAGCAGGGACTATGGCTACACCTTC. It encodes CASRDYGYTF.

V usage is TRBV3-1 (or the pseudogene TRBV3-2) and J usage is TRBJ1-1; no clear D. The CDR3 extends over 12 amino acids. V was cut by 4 bases and J by 10 bases, with 13 bases left in between. Germline CDR1 is LGHDT and CDR2 is YNNKEL (reference sequence). The CDR3 DNA follows: TGTGCCAGCAGCCCGGGTCCTTTGCCAGCTTTCTTT. Translation: CASSPGPLPAFF.

V usage is TRBV11-1 and J usage is TRBJ2-2; D is unclear. The CDR3 runs 12 residues. Germline CDR1 is SGHAT and CDR2 is FQDESV (reference sequence). V was trimmed by 5 bases and J by 4 bases, leaving 5 bases between them. The CDR3 DNA is TGTGCCAGCAGCCGCCTCACCGGGGAGCTGTTTTTT. This sequence encodes CASSRLTGELFF.

This clone was seen a single time. V gene TRBV7-9 combines with J gene TRBJ1-1; 8 nucleotides match TRBD1. The CDR3 sequence is 15 residues long. From germline, CDR1 is SEHNR and CDR2 FQNEAQ (reference sequence). Germline trimming cut 4 bases from V and 0 bases from J; bases unmatched to any gene: 4. This chain's CDR3 is CASSSRQGMNTEAFF. DNA of the CDR3: TGTGCCAGCAGCTCCCGACAGGGGATGAACACTGAAGCTTTCTTT.

The chain has TRBV6-5 and TRBJ1-4, with D perhaps matching TRBD1 (5 bases). This CDR3 comprises 14 residues. CDR1 and CDR2 (germline): MNHEY, SVGAGI. Trimming removed 1 base at V and 5 bases at J, with 8 bases between. In nucleotides, the CDR3 is TGTGCCAGCAGTTACTTGTCAGGGAATGAAAAACTGTTTTTT. Its translation: CASSYLSGNEKLFF.

This clone was counted once. This chain links TRBV10-3 with TRBJ2-7; 9 bases map to TRBD2. The CDR3 runs to 14 residues. Germline CDR1 is ENHRY and CDR2 is SYGVKD. After removal of 7 bases from V and 2 bases from J, the junction contained 6 bases not matched to a gene. The DNA for the CDR3 is TGTGCCATCAAATCCGGGACTAGCACCTACGAGCAGTACTTC. It translates to CAIKSGTSTYEQYF.

This clone was seen only once. The gene calls are TRBV6-5 and TRBJ2-1, with D tentatively TRBD2 (7 bases). The germline V gene has CDR1 MNHEY and CDR2 SVGAGI. With 6 bases removed from V and 15 bases from J, the gap between germline ends came to 21 bases. The CDR3 is 13 amino acids. CDR3 region: CASRPSGTTVPFF. In DNA, the CDR3 is TGTGCCAGCAGGCCCAGCGGGACAACCGTACCGTTCTTC.

Sample share makes this clone medium-sized. The rearrangement joins TRBV11-1 to TRBJ2-7; no definite D call. Germline CDR1 reads SGHAT; CDR2 reads FQDESV (reference sequence). The CDR3 spans 14 residues. Trimming shortened V by 4 bases and J by 0 bases, and 10 bases separated the two germline ends. In nucleotides, the CDR3 is TGTGCCAGCAGCTCCTTGGGCCCCTCCTACGAGCAGTACTTC. Protein: CASSSLGPSYEQYF.

The V and J genes are TRBV30 and TRBJ2-5, with D possibly being TRBD2 (6 bases). The CDR3 spans 14 residues. V gave up 0 bases and J gave up 2 bases, with 10 bases separating them. From germline, CDR1 is GTSNPN and CDR2 SVGIG (reference sequence). This CDR3 is CAWSVGGTQETQYF. The CDR3 DNA reads TGTGCCTGGAGTGTAGGAGGGACTCAAGAGACCCAGTACTTC.

This sequence joins TRBV7-8 and TRBJ1-6; no reliable D call. Trimming removed 3 bases from V and 9 bases from J, with 18 bases in between. The CDR3 covers 16 residues. Germline values: CDR1 SGHVS, CDR2 FQNEAQ. CDR3 nucleotide sequence: TGTGCCAGCAGCTTTTCATTGGCCCAGCGAGGTTCACCCCTCCACTTT. Protein product: CASSFSLAQRGSPLHF. The variable domain in full, completed from reference TRBV7-8 and TRBJ1-6, reads GAGVSQSPRYKVAKRGQDVALRCDPISGHVSLFWYQQALGQGPEFLTYFQNEAQLDKSGLPSDRFFAERPEGSVSTLKIQRTQQEDSAVYLCASSFSLAQRGSPLHFGNGTRLTVT.

V and J are TRBV7-9 and TRBJ2-5; D possibly corresponds to TRBD2 (6 bases). Germline CDR1 SEHNR, CDR2 FQNEAQ (reference sequence). V was shortened by 5 bases and J by 5 bases, with 9 bases between the two germline ends. The CDR3 is made up of 12 amino acids. The CDR3 DNA is TGTGCCAGCAGCCAGGAGGGGGAGACCCAGTACTTC. It is translated as CASSQEGETQYF.

This sequence joins TRBV6-5 and TRBJ2-1; D possibly corresponds to TRBD2 (6 bases). Germline loops: CDR1 MNHEY, CDR2 SVGAGI. Trimming took off 2 bases at V and 1 base at J, with 9 bases between the two ends. The CDR3 is 15 residues long. The chain's CDR3 is CASSYGAGSYNEQFF. Here the CDR3 DNA reads TGTGCCAGCAGTTACGGGGCGGGATCCTACAATGAGCAGTTCTTC.

The rearrangement joins TRBV29-1 to TRBJ2-5, with 10 bases that match TRBD1. Unmatched junction bases numbered 13, after V lost 8 bases and J lost 4 bases. Germline V gene lookup returns CDR1 SQVTM and CDR2 ANQGSEA. This CDR3 region has 15 residues. Written as DNA, the CDR3 is TGCAGCACGGTTTCCGGGACAGGGGTGGGAGAGACCCAGTACTTC. Translation gives CSTVSGTGVGETQYF.

The chain uses TRBV18 and TRBJ2-5; tentatively, D is TRBD1 (5 bases). Germline V gene lookup returns CDR1 KGHSH and CDR2 LQKENI. Trimming took 2 bases from V and 9 from J, leaving 16 bases between them. The CDR3 contains 14 residues. In nucleotides, the CDR3 is TGTGCCAGCTCACCAGTAGGGGCCCACTCGTCCCAGTACTTC. This gives the protein CASSPVGAHSSQYF.

Of note for this clone: The germline gene is not matched at one end of the junction; a read error may be the cause. The chain links TRBV3-1 (or the pseudogene TRBV3-2) to TRBJ2-5, with D possibly TRBD1 on 5 matching bases. Germline V gives CDR1 LGHDT, CDR2 YNNKEL (reference sequence). The CDR3 is 16 amino acids. This chain's CDR3 is CASSQFPGSTQETRYF. The CDR3 nucleotides read TGTGCCAGCAGCCAATTCCCAGGGTCGACTCAAGAGACCCGGTACTTC.

The chain joins TRBV7-9 to TRBJ1-1; TRBD1 matches at 7 bases. The ends lost 6 bases at V and 0 bases at J; junction bases unmatched: 7. The CDR3 is 15 amino acids. Germline V gene sequence: CDR1 SEHNR, CDR2 FQNEAQ (reference sequence). DNA of the CDR3: TGTGCCAGCAGGTCGTGGACAGGTATGAACACTGAAGCTTTCTTT. Its protein is CASRSWTGMNTEAFF.

The sample holds one count of this clone. The rearrangement joins TRBV28 to TRBJ2-2, with no clear D. The germline V gene encodes CDR1 MDHEN and CDR2 SYDVKM. This CDR3 is built from 14 residues. The V end was cut by 6 bases, the J end by 0 bases, with 8 bases between. The CDR3 protein is CASSGPSNTGELFF. CDR3 bases: TGTGCCAGCAGCGGGCCCTCGAACACCGGGGAGCTGTTTTTT.

The CDR3: CATSDFAGPTDTQYF. CDR3 nucleotide sequence: TGTGCCACCAGTGATTTTGCGGGCCCGACAGATACGCAGTATTTT. The rearrangement joins TRBV24-1 to TRBJ2-3; D possibly corresponds to TRBD2 (5 bases). V dropped 1 base and J dropped 3 bases, with 10 bases sitting between them. Germline CDR1 KGHDR, CDR2 SFDVKD. This CDR3 has 15 amino acids.

This clone was seen only once. The V call is TRBV6-2 or TRBV6-3, the J call TRBJ1-5; 7 bases match TRBD1. The CDR3 spans 16 residues. Germline trimming cut 4 bases from V and 4 bases from J; bases unmatched to any gene: 10. The germline V gene encodes CDR1 MNHEY and CDR2 SVGEGT. CDR3 sequence reads: CASSFRGQGENQPQHF. As DNA, the CDR3 is TGTGCCAGCAGTTTCAGAGGGCAGGGGGAAAATCAGCCCCAGCATTTT.

V and J are TRBV4-3 and TRBJ2-3; D is uncertain. The CDR3 is 13 amino acids. The V gene's germline CDR1 is LGHNA and CDR2 YSLEER. The V end was cut by 2 bases, the J end by 3 bases, with 6 bases between. CDR3 sequence (DNA): TGCGCCAGCAGCCAACGCAGAACAGATACGCAGTATTTT. It encodes CASSQRRTDTQYF.

V and J are TRBV11-1 and TRBJ1-6; D may be TRBD1 (5 bases). V lost 3 bases and J 3 bases, leaving 6 bases between the germline ends. This CDR3 is 14 amino acids long. The germline V gene has CDR1 SGHAT and CDR2 FQDESV (reference sequence). CDR3 DNA sequence: TGTGCCAGCAGCTTCCAGGGCTATAATTCACCCCTCCACTTT. Translating gives CASSFQGYNSPLHF.

The genes are TRBV5-5 and TRBJ2-4; 8 positions agree with TRBD1. CDR1 and CDR2 from the germline V gene are SGHKS and YYEKEE (reference sequence). With 3 bases clipped from V and 3 bases from J, the junction kept 2 bases outside the gene matches. The CDR3 totals 14 residues. CDR3 region: CASSSGQDKNIQYF. The CDR3 DNA is TGTGCCAGCAGCTCGGGACAGGACAAAAACATTCAGTACTTC.

The CDR3 DNA reads as TGTGCCAGCTCATCGCTCGGTAAAGATGAAAAACTGTTTTTT. Its translation: CASSSLGKDEKLFF. This chain connects TRBV18 to TRBJ1-4; D not certain. Per the germline V gene, CDR1 is KGHSH and CDR2 is LQKENI. The CDR3 length is 14 residues. V was pared by 5 bases and J by 6 bases, with 13 bases between.

This clone was seen once. J is TRBJ1-3 and V is TRBV2; 8 nucleotides align to TRBD1. The CDR3 spans 18 residues. Germline CDR1 SNHLY, CDR2 FYNNEI. The trim removed 0 bases at V and 3 bases at J, leaving 10 bases unmatched. CDR3 sequence (DNA): TGTGCCAGCAGTGAAGCGCTTCCTGACAGGGGTGGTGGAAACACCATATATTTT. Protein product: CASSEALPDRGGGNTIYF.